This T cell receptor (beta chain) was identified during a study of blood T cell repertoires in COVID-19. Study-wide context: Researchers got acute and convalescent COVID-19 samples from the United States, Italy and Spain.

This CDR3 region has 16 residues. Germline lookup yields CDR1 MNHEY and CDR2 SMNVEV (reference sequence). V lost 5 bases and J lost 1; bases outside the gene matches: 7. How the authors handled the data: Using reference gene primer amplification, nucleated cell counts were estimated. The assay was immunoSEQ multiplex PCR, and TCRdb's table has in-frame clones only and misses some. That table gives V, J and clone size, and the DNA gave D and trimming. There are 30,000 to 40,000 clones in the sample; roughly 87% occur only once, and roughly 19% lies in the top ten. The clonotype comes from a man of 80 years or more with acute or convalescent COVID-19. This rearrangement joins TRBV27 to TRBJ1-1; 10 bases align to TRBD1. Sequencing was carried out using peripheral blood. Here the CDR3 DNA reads TGTGCCAGCAGTCCGCGACAGGGGGCCGGGAACACTGAAGCTTTCTTT. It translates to CASSPRQGAGNTEAFF.